This entry is about one T cell receptor (beta chain). This sample is drawn from a study of quantifying T cell responses using KT2 cells. Study summary: TCR alpha and beta constant-region primers primed reverse transcription of RNA.

An oligo carrying a UMI was ligated to the cDNA 3' end. An equimolar mix of RC1.1 and RC1.2 primed the beta chain across TRBC1 and TRBC2. One entry per CDR3 protein results from TCRdb running MiXCR on the UMI-ligation and nested PCR reads. The table lists tens of thousands of distinct CDR3 sequences, about 12% of them singletons. The specimen was PBMCs spiked with cells of the T cell clone KT2. The clonotype originates from a human donor.

CDR3 DNA: TGCGCCAGCAGCGTATCGCCGGACTACGAGCAGTACTTC. This encodes CASSVSPDYEQYF. The V gene is TRBV5-1, the J gene TRBJ2-7; D is unclear. Germline lookup yields CDR1 SGHRS and CDR2 YFSETQ. Trimming took off 4 bases at V and 3 bases at J, with 11 bases between the two ends. The CDR3 length is 13 residues.